The entry below describes one TCR beta chain. Its cognate antigen is unknown. These data are taken from a study of response to subunit inactivated influenza vaccine. Whole-study findings and limits: There was a suggestion from the authors that each seasonal influenza vaccination recruits few new T cells.

One entry per CDR3 protein results from TCRdb running MiXCR on the RT-PCR reads. The table shows more than 600,000 distinct CDR3 sequences, with about 18% occurring only once. The length of the CDR3 is 16 residues. V was clipped by 3 bases and J by 2 bases; unmatched bases: 8. From germline, CDR1 is LNHNV and CDR2 YYDKDF (reference sequence). V is TRBV15 and J is TRBJ2-3, with 7 nucleotides matching TRBD1. The sample in question was PBMCs from blood, obtained more than 4 days after vaccination. This TCR was recovered from a man aged 50 or older who received an inactivated influenza vaccine. CDR3 DNA: TGTGCCACCAGCAGTGAAGAAGGGGGCCCCACAGATACGCAGTATTTT. It translates to CATSSEEGGPTDTQYF.